This T cell receptor beta chain was observed in a study of blood T cell repertoires in COVID-19. Looking at the study overall: T cells, B-cell-depleted T cells, or PBMCs supplied cDNA or gDNA.

This CDR3 is built from 13 residues. The V and J ends lost 5 bases and 8 bases, in that order; junction bases with no gene match: 7. Per germline, CDR1 MNHEY and CDR2 SVGAGI. Per the original methods: Nucleated cell counts were estimated from reference gene primer amplification. TCRdb keeps only in-frame clones here, not all; method: immunoSEQ multiplex PCR. The D gene and trimming were derived from the DNA, and the V and J assignments and clone size from that table. The repertoire holds fewer than 350,000 clones, around 87% seen once, with approximately 8.1% in the top ten. The sequence was collected from a woman aged 50 to 60 who had recovered from COVID-19. Sequenced sample: peripheral blood. J is TRBJ1-2 and V is TRBV6-5; 8 positions match TRBD1. CDR3 in DNA: TGTGCCAGCAGTCGAGACAGGGGATGGGGCTACACCTTC. It codes for CASSRDRGWGYTF.